This entry describes one TCR beta chain. No antigen is known for it. The sample originates from a study of siplizumab effects on memory and regulatory T cells. Findings of the study overall: Alloreactive sequences from unstimulated CD4+ memory cells fell significantly with siplizumab. For siplizumab cultures, the suppressive function of their proliferating Tregs was not confirmed. Mappable CD4+ clones that were alloreactive averaged 68.8% Treg-derived with siplizumab versus around 27% in controls.

This table comes from immunoSEQ multiplex PCR, and its TCRdb copy is limited to in-frame clones, with some not included. This table holds about 110,000 clones, approximately 94% found once. This TCR derives from a human donor in good health. Sample: CD4+ T cells sorted from blood.

The CDR3 region is CASSLEGGRGYEQYF. The CDR3 coding sequence is TGTGCCAGCAGCTTGGAAGGGGGAAGGGGCTACGAGCAGTACTTC. The chain joins TRBV5-8 to TRBJ2-7; D is perhaps TRBD1 (6 bases). Germline assignment: CDR1 SGHTS and CDR2 YDEGEE. The CDR3 has 15 amino acids. V was trimmed by 0 bases and J by 3 bases, leaving 13 bases between them.